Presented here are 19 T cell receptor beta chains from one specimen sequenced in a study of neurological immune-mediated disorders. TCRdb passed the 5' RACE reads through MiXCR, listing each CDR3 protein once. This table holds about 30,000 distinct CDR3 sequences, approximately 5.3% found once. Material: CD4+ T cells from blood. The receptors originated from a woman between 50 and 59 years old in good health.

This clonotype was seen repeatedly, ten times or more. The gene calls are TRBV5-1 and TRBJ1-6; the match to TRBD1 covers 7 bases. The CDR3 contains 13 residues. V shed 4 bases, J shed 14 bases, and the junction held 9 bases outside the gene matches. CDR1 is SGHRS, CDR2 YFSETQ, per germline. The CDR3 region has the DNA TGCGCCAGCAGCCCCCTGACAGGGTTGACCCTCCACTTT. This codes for CASSPLTGLTLHF.

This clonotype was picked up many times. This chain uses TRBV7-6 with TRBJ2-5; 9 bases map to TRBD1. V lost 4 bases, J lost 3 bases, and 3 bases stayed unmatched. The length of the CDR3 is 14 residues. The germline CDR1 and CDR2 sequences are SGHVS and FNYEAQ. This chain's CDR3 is CASSSWDREETQYF. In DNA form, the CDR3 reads TGTGCCAGCAGCTCGTGGGACAGGGAAGAGACCCAGTACTTC. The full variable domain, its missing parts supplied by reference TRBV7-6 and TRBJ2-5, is GAGVSQSPRYKVTKRGQDVALRCDPISGHVSLYWYRQALGQGPEFLTYFNYEAQQDKSGLPNDRFSAERPEGSISTLTIQRTEQRDSAMYRCASSSWDREETQYFGPGTRLLVL.

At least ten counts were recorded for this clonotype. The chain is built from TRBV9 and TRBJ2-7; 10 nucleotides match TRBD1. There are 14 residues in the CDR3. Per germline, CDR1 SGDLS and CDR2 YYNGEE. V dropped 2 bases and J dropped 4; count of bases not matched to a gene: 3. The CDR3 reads CASSVGQGKYEQYF. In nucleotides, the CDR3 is TGTGCCAGCAGCGTGGGACAGGGGAAATACGAGCAGTACTTC.

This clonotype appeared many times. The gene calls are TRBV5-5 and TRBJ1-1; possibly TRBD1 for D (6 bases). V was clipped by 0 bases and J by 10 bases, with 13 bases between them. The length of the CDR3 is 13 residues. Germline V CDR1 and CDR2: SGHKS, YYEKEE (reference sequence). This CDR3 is CASSLVGRGAAFF. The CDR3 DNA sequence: TGTGCCAGCAGCTTGGTAGGTCGGGGGGCAGCTTTCTTT.

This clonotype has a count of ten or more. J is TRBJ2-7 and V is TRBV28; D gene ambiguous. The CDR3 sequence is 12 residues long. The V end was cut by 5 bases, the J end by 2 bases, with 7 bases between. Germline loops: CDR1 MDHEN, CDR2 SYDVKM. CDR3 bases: TGTGCCAGCAGTCTACTCACCTACGAGCAGTACTTC. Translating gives CASSLLTYEQYF.

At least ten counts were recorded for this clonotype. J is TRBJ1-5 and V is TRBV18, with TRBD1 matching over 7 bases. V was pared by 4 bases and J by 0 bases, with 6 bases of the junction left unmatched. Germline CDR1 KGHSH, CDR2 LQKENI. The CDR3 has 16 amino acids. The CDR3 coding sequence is TGTGCCAGCTCACTCGCGACAGGGAATAGCAATCAGCCCCAGCATTTT. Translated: CASSLATGNSNQPQHF.

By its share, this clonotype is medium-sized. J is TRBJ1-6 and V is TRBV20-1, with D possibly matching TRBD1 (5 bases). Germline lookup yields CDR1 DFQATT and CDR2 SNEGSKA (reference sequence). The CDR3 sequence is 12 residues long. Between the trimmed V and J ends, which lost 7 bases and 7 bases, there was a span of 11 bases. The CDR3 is CSVGRENSPLHF. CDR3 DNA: TGCAGTGTGGGGCGGGAAAATTCACCCCTCCACTTT.

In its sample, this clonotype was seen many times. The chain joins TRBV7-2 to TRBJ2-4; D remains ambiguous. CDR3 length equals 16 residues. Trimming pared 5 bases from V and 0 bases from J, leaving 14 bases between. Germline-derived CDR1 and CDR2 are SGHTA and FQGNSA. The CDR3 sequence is CASSLEAVLAKNIQYF. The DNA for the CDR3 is TGTGCCAGCAGCCTAGAGGCAGTCCTAGCCAAAAACATTCAGTACTTC. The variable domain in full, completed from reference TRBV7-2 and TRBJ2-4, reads GAGVSQSPSNKVTEKGKDVELRCDPISGHTALYWYRQSLGQGLEFLIYFQGNSAPDKSGLPSDRFSAERTGGSVSTLTIQRTQQEDSAVYLCASSLEAVLAKNIQYFGAGTRLSVL.

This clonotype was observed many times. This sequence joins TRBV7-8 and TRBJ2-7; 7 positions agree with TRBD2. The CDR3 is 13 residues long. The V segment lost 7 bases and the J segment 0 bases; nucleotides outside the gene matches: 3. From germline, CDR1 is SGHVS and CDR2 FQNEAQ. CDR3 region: CASNPGGSYEQYF. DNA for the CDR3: TGTGCCAGCAACCCGGGGGGCTCCTACGAGCAGTACTTC.

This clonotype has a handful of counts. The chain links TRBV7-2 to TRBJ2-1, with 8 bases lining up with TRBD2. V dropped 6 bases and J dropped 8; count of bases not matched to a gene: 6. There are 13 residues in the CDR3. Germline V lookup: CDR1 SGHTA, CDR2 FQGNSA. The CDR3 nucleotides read TGTGCCAGCAGTTATCGAGCGGGAGATGAGCAGTTCTTC. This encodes CASSYRAGDEQFF.

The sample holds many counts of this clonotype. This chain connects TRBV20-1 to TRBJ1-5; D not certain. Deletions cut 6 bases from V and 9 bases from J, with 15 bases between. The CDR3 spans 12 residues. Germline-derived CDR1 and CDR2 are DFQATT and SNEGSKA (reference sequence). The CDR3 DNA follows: TGCAGTGCCCAAAGGGCCGGGAGGCCCCAGCATTTT. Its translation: CSAQRAGRPQHF.

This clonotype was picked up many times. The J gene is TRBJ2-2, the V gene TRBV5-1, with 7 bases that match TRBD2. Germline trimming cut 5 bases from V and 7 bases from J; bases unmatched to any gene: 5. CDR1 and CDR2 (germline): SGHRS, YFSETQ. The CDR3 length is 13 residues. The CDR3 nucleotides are TGCGCCAGCAGTCTAGCGGCCGGCGGGGAGCTGTTTTTT. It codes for CASSLAAGGELFF.

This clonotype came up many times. CDR3 DNA: TGTGCCAGCAGTCCCCGCGGGGGGCAAAGCACAGATACGCAGTATTTT. This encodes CASSPRGGQSTDTQYF. The rearrangement joins TRBV6-5 to TRBJ2-3; 8 bases map to TRBD2. The V and J ends lost 5 bases and 0 bases, in that order; junction bases with no gene match: 7. The CDR3 runs to 16 residues. CDR1 is MNHEY and CDR2 is SVGAGI in the germline V gene.

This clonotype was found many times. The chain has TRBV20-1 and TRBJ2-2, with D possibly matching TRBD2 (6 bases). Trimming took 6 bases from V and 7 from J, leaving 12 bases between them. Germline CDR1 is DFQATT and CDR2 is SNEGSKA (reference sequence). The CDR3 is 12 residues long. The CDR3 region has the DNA TGCAGTGCGGAGACTAGTAGCGGGGAGCTGTTTTTT. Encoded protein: CSAETSSGELFF.

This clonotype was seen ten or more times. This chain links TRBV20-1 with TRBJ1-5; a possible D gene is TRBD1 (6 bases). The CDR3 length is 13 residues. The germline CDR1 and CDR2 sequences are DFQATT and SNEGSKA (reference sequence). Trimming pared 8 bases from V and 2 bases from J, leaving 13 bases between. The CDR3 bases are TGCAGTCAAGGGGGAAAGGGCAATCAGCCCCAGCATTTT. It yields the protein CSQGGKGNQPQHF.

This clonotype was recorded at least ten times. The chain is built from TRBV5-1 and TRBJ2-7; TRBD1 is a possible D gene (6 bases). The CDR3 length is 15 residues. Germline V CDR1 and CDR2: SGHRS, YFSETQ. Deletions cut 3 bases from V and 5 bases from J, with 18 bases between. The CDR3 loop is CASSSQGTTYDEQYF. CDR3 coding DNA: TGCGCCAGCAGCTCTCAGGGGACAACCTATGACGAGCAGTACTTC.

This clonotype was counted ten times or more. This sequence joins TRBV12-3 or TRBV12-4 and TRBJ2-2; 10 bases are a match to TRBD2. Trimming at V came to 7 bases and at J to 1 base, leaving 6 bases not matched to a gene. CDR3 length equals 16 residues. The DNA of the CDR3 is TGTGCCAGCAAATTTAGGACTAGCGGGAACACCGGGGAGCTGTTTTTT. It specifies CASKFRTSGNTGELFF.

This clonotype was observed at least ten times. CDR3: CASSTNRGGSSGANVLTF. The CDR3 DNA follows: TGTGCCAGCAGCACCAACAGGGGGGGTTCCTCTGGGGCCAACGTCCTGACTTTC. This chain joins TRBV6-5 and TRBJ2-6; D may be TRBD1 (8 bases). V was shortened by 6 bases and J by 0 bases, with 18 bases between the two germline ends. CDR1 is MNHEY, CDR2 SVGAGI, per germline. The CDR3 loop spans 18 amino acids.

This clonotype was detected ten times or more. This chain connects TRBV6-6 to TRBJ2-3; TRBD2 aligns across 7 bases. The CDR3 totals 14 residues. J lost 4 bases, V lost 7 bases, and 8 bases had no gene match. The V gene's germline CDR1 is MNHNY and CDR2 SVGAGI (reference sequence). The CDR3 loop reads CASTPSGRADTQYF. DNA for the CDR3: TGTGCCAGCACCCCGTCTGGGAGGGCAGATACGCAGTATTTT.